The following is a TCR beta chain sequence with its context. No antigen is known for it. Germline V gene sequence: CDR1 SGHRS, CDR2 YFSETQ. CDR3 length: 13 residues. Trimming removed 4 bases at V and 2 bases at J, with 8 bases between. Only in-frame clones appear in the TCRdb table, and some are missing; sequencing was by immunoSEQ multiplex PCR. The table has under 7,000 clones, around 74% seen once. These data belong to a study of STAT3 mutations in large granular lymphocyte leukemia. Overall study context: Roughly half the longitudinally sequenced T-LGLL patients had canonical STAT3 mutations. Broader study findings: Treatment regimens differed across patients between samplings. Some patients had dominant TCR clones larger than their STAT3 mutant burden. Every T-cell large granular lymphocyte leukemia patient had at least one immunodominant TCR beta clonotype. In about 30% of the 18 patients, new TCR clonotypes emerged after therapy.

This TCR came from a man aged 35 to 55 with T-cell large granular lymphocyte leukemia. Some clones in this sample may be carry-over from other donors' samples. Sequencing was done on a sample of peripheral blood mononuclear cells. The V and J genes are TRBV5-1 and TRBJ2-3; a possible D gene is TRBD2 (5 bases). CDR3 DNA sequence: TGCGCCAGCAGCCGGACTGCCACAGATACGCAGTATTTT. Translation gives CASSRTATDTQYF. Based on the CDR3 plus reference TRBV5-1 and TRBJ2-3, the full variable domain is KAGVTQTPRYLIKTRGQQVTLSCSPISGHRSVSWYQQTPGQGLQFLFEYFSETQRNKGNFPGRFSGRQFSNSRSEMNVSTLELGDSALYLCASSRTATDTQYFGPGTRLTVL.